This TCR beta chain was sequenced in a study of T-cell memory formation after mild COVID-19. Study summary: Each donor largely had its own TCR clusters. Study-level findings and limits: Some SARS-CoV-2-responding clones were already detected in memory before infection.

Germline CDR1 is PRHDT and CDR2 is FYEKMQ (reference sequence). The CDR3 length is 16 residues. V was trimmed by 1 base and J by 1 base, leaving 10 bases between them. In its sample, this clonotype was seen a few times. Its antigen is currently unknown. From 5'RACE with constant-segment primers came TCR alpha and TCR beta cDNA libraries that carried sample barcodes and UMIs. TCRdb fed the 5' RACE reads into MiXCR, producing one record per CDR3 protein. The sample lists roughly 380,000 distinct CDR3 sequences; around 30% were seen once. The sequenced material came from PBMCs or a T cell subset sorted from them (not recorded which). This TCR derives from an adult woman who had mild COVID-19 (a few samples of this study predate the infection). Cell type and time point are not known. This sequence joins TRBV13 and TRBJ2-2, with TRBD1 as a possible D gene (6 bases). The CDR3 coding sequence is TGTGCCAGCAGCTTAGACAGGGCCTTGAACACCGGGGAGCTGTTTTTT. This encodes CASSLDRALNTGELFF.